The clone carrying this T cell receptor (beta chain) has just a few counts. This specimen comes from a study of shared clonotypes between healthy human individuals. Trimming left V 6 bases short and J 2 bases short, with 14 bases between. The CDR3 consists of 15 residues. Germline CDR1 and CDR2: MNHNY and SVGAGI (reference sequence). Using immunoSEQ multiplex PCR, the repertoire was profiled, and TCRdb retains in-frame clones only, with some absent. The table shows approximately 980,000 clones, with more than 75% occurring only once. The receptor was isolated from a young man in good health. The genes are TRBV6-6 and TRBJ1-3, with a tentative D call TRBD1 (5 bases). Sample: memory CD4+ T cells sorted from blood. Subset in this sample: CD45RA-negative fraction. This CDR3 is CASSPSGYPGNTIYF. The CDR3 nucleotides read TGTGCCAGCAGCCCATCAGGGTACCCTGGAAACACCATATATTTT.